This record looks at one T cell receptor beta chain sequence and its context. J gave up 7 bases and V 6 bases, and 2 bases lay outside the gene matches. This CDR3 has 11 amino acids. The data were obtained in a study of control samples from healthy donors and cancer patients. Data came from immunoSEQ multiplex PCR; TCRdb stores just in-frame clones and leaves some out. The table records fewer than 250,000 clones, about nine tenths of them present only once. The chain joins TRBV12-3 or TRBV12-4 to TRBJ1-2, with TRBD1 matching 7 bases. Sequenced: blood. This TCR came from a man in his thirties or forties in good health. CDR3 in DNA: TGTGCCAGCAGCCAGGGGGTTGGCTACACCTTC. It translates to CASSQGVGYTF.